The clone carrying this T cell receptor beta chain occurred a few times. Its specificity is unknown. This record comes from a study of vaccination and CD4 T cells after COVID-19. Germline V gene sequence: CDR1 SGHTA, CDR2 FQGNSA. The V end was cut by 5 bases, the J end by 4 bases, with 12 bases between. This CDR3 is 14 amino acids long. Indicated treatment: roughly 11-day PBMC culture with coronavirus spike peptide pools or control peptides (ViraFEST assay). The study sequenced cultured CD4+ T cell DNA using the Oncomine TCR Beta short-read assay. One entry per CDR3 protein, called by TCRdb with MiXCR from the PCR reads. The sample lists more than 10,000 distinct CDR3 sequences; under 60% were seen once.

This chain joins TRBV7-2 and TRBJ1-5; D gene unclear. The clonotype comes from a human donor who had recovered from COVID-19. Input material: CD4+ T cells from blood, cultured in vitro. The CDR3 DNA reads TGTGCCAGCAGCCCTAACTTGGGAAATCAGCCCCAGCATTTT. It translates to CASSPNLGNQPQHF.